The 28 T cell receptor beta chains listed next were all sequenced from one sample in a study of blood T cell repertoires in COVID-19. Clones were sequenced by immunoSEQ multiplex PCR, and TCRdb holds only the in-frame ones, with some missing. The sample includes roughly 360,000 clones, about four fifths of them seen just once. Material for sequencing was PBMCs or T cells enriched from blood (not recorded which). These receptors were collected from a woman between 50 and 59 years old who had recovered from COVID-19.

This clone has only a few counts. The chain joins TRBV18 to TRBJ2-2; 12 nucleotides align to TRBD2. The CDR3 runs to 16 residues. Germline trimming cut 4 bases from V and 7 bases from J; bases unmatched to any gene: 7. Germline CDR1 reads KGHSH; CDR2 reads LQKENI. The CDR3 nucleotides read TGTGCCAGCTCACAGCTGACTAGCGGGAGCCTCGGGGAGCTGTTTTTT. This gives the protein CASSQLTSGSLGELFF.

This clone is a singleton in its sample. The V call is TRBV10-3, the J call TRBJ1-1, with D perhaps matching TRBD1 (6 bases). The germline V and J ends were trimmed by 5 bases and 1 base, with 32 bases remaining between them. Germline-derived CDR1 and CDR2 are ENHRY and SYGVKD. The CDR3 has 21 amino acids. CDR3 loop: CAISFGIGAGVKQRANTEAFF. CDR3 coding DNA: TGTGCCATCAGTTTTGGGATCGGAGCAGGGGTAAAGCAAAGGGCGAACACTGAAGCTTTCTTT.

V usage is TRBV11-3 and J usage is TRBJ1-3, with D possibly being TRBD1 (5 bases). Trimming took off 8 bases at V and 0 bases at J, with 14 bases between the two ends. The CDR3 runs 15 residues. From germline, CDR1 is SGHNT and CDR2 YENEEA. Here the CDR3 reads CASGDRGSSGNTIYF. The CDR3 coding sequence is TGTGCCAGCGGGGACCGGGGGAGCTCTGGAAACACCATATATTTT.

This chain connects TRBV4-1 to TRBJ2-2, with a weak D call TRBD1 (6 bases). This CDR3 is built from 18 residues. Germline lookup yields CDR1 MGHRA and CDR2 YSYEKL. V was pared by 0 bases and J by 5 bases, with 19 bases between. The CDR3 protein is CASSQDWGRWSRTGELFF. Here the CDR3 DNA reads TGCGCCAGCAGCCAAGATTGGGGGCGGTGGTCGAGGACCGGGGAGCTGTTTTTT.

This CDR3 is CASSQDPTPGLNNEQFF. The CDR3 region has the DNA TGCGCCAGCAGCCAAGATCCAACCCCGGGACTTAACAATGAGCAGTTCTTC. The V call is TRBV4-1, the J call TRBJ2-1; D possibly corresponds to TRBD2 (6 bases). Germline V gene data show CDR1 as MGHRA and CDR2 as YSYEKL. The V and J ends lost 0 bases and 5 bases respectively, with 17 bases between them. The CDR3 extends over 17 amino acids.

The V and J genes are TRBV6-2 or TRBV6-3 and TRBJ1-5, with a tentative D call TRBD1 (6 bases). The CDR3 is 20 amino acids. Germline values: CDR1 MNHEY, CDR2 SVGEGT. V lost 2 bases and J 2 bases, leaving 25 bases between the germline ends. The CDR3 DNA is TGTGCCAGCAGTTACGCCGGGGCGTCGGGTTGGGGGGGCGGCAATCAGCCCCAGCATTTT. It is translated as CASSYAGASGWGGGNQPQHF.

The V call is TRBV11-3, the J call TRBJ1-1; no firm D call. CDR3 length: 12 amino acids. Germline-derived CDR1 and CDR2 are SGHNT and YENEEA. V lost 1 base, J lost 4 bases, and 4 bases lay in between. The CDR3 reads CASSLGVTEAFF. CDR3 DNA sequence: TGTGCCAGCAGCTTAGGAGTCACTGAAGCTTTCTTT.

For the CDR3, the DNA is TGTGCCAGCAGCACGTTGGGCCGCTCCTACAATGAGCAGTTCTTC. Protein sequence: CASSTLGRSYNEQFF. The chain employs TRBV6-4 and TRBJ2-1; D unclear. CDR3 length equals 15 residues. Germline V lookup: CDR1 MRHNA, CDR2 SNTAGT. Trimming cost V 6 bases and J 0 bases, with 12 bases left between them.

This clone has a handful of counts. The CDR3 DNA reads TGTGCCAGCAGCCAAGATACGACGGCCGCGGCCTATGGCTACACCTTC. Protein: CASSQDTTAAAYGYTF. The chain recombines TRBV4-2 with TRBJ1-2; D remains unclear. Per the germline V gene, CDR1 is LGHNA and CDR2 is YNFKEQ. The V end lost 0 bases, the J end lost 4 bases, and 15 bases lay between the germline ends. The CDR3 has 16 residues.

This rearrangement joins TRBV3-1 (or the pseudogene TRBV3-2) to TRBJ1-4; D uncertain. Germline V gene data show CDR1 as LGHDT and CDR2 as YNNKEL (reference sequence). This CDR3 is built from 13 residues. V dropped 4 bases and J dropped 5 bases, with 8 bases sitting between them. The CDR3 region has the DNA TGTGCCAGCAGCCCCACTAAAAATGAAAAACTGTTTTTT. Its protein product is CASSPTKNEKLFF.

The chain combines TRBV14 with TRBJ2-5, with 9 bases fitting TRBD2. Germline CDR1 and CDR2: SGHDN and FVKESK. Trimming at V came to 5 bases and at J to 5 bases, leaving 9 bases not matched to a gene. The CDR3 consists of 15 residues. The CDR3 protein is CASSETLAGVETQYF. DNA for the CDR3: TGTGCCAGCAGCGAAACCTTAGCGGGAGTCGAGACCCAGTACTTC.

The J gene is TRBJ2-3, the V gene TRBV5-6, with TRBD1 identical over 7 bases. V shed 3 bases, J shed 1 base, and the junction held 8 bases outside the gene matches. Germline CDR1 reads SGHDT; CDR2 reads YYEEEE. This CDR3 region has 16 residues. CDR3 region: CASSSTGTVRTDTQYF. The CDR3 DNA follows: TGTGCCAGCAGCTCAACCGGGACAGTTCGCACAGATACGCAGTATTTT.

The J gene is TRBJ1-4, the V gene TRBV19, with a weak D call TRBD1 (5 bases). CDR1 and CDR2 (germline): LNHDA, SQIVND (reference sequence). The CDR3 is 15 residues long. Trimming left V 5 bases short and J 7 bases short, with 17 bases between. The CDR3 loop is CASSLLGGGFEKLFF. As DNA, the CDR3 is TGTGCCAGTAGTCTCCTCGGGGGTGGGTTTGAAAAACTGTTTTTT.

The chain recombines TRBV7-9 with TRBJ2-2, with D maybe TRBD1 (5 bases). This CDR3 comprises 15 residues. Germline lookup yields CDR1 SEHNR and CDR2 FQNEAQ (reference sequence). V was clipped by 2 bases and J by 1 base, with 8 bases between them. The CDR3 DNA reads TGTGCCAGCAGCTTAAGGGGTGGGAACACCGGGGAGCTGTTTTTT. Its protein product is CASSLRGGNTGELFF.

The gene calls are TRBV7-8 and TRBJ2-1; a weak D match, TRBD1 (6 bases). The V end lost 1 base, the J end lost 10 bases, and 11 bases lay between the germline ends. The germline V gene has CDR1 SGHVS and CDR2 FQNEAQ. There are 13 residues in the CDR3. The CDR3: CASSLGETGEQFF. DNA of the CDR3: TGTGCCAGCAGCTTAGGGGAGACAGGCGAGCAGTTCTTC.

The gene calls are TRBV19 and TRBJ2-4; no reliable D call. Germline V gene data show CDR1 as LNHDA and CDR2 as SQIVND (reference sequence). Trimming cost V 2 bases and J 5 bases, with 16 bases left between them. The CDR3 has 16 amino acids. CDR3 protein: CASSIILRTAQNIQYF. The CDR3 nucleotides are TGTGCCAGTAGTATAATATTGAGAACCGCGCAAAACATTCAGTACTTC.

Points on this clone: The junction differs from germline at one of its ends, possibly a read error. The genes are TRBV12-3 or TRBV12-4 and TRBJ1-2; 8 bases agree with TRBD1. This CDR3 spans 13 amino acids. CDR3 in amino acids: CASSPYDRGRYTF. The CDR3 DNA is TGTGCCAGCAGTCCCTACGACAGGGGAAGATACACCTTT.

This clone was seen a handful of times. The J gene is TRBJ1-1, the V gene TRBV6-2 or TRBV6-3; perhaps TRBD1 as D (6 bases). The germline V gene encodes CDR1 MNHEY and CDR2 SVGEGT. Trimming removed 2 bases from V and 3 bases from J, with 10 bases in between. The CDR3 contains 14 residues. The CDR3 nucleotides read TGTGCCAGCAGTTACATCTCAGGGGACACTGAAGCTTTCTTT. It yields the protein CASSYISGDTEAFF.

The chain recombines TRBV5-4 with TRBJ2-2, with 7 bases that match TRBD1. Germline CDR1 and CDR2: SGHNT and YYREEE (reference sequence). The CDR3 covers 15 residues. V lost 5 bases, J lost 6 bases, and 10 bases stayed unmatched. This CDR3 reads CASSRKEGAPGELFF. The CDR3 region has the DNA TGTGCCAGCAGTAGGAAAGAGGGGGCGCCCGGGGAGCTGTTTTTT.

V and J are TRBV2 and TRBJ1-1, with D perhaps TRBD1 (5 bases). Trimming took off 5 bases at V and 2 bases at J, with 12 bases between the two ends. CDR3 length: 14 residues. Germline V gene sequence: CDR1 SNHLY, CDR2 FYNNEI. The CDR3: CASSLGDFNTEAFF. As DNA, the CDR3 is TGTGCCAGCAGTCTGGGGGACTTCAACACTGAAGCTTTCTTT.

Here the CDR3 reads CSARGLAEQFF. In DNA, the CDR3 is TGCAGTGCTCGGGGACTAGCGGAGCAGTTCTTC. The gene calls are TRBV20-1 and TRBJ2-1; 10 bases match TRBD2. The CDR3 has 11 residues. The junction had 2 bases not matched to a gene; V was cut back by 5 bases and J by 10 bases. Germline values: CDR1 DFQATT, CDR2 SNEGSKA (reference sequence).

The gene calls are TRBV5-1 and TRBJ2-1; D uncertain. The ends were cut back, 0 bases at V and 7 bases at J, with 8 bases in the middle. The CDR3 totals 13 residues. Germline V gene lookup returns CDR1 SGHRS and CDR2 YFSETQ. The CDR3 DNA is TGCGCCAGCAGCTTGGTTGTAGAGAATGAGCAGTTCTTC. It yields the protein CASSLVVENEQFF.

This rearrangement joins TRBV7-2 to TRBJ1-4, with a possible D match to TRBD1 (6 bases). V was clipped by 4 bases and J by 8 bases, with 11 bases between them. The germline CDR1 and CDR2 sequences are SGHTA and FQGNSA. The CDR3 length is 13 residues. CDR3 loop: CASSSVRGEKLFF. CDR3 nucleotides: TGTGCCAGCAGCTCAGTTAGGGGGGAAAAACTGTTTTTT.

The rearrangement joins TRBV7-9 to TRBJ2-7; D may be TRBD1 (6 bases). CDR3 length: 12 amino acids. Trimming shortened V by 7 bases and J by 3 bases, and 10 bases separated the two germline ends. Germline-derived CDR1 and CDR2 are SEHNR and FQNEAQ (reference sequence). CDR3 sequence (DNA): TGTGCCAGCACGGAAGGGGGCTACGAGCAGTACTTC. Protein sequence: CASTEGGYEQYF.

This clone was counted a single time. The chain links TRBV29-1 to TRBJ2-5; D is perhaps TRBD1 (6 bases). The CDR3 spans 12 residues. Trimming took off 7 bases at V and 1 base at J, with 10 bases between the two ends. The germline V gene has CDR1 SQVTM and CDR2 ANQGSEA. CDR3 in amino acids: CSGDRIQETQYF. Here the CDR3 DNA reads TGCAGCGGCGACAGGATCCAAGAGACCCAGTACTTC. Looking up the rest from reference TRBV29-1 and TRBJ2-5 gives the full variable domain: SAVISQKPSRDICQRGTSLTIQCQVDSQVTMMFWYRQQPGQSLTLIATANQGSEATYESGFVIDKFPISRPNLTFSTLTVSNMSPEDSSIYLCSGDRIQETQYFGPGTRLLVL.

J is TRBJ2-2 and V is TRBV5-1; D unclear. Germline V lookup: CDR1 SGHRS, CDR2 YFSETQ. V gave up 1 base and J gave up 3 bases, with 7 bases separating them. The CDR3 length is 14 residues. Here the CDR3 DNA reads TGCGCCAGCAGCTTGTTGGAGTACACCGGGGAGCTGTTTTTT. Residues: CASSLLEYTGELFF.

CDR3 sequence: CASSLAGHRGTDTQYF. CDR3 bases: TGTGCCAGCAGCTTAGCTGGTCATCGAGGCACAGATACGCAGTATTTT. The V call is TRBV11-2, the J call TRBJ2-3; D gene uncertain. The CDR3 runs to 16 residues. From germline, CDR1 is SGHAT and CDR2 FQNNGV. Trimming shortened V by 1 base and J by 1 base, and 12 bases separated the two germline ends.

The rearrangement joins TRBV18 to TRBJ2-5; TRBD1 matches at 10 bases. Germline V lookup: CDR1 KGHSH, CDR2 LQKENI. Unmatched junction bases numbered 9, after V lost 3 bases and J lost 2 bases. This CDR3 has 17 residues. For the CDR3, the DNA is TGTGCCAGCTCACCCTCCTTGACAGGGGGCAAACAAGAGACCCAGTACTTC. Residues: CASSPSLTGGKQETQYF.